This T cell receptor beta chain originates from a study of blood T cell repertoires in COVID-19. The germline gives CDR1 MGHRA, CDR2 YSYEKL. The ends lost 4 bases at V and 8 bases at J; junction bases unmatched: 5. The CDR3 runs to 14 residues. Ages ranged from roughly 18 to 100 years, with residence in 24 US areas. Either two negative PCRs, clearance, or symptom resolution qualified Cohort 3 donors as recovered. Original data processing: Counts of nucleated cells, estimated from reference gene primer amplification, were obtained. Repertoires were generated with immunoSEQ multiplex PCR, while TCRdb's copy carries only in-frame clones and drops some. V, J and clone size were drawn from that table, and D and trimming were deduced from the DNA. The sample yields 500,000 or so clones, 75% to 90% seen once.

The rearrangement links TRBV4-1 to TRBJ1-4, with 9 bases lining up with TRBD1. Sequenced material: PBMCs or T cells enriched from blood (not recorded which). This sequence originates from a woman younger than 30 who had recovered from COVID-19. CDR3 nucleotide sequence: TGCGCCAGCAGCCGGACAGGGGTGATAGAAAAACTGTTTTTT. Translating gives CASSRTGVIEKLFF.